Listed below are T cell receptor beta chains from one sample, sequenced in a study of control samples from healthy donors and cancer patients. Generated by immunoSEQ multiplex PCR, the TCRdb table keeps only in-frame clones and is missing some. The sample records 99,000 or so clones, roughly four fifths being singletons. The sequencing input was blood. The receptor source for this set is a man aged 55 to 70 in good health. CDR3s include the opening cysteine and the closing phenylalanine or tryptophan. A D gene is named only where the DNA matches it firmly. Size tells how often a clone was seen (once, few, many) or the class of an expanded clone, and some rows leave it out.

18,TRBV6-4,TRBJ2-7,-,-,TGTGCCAGCAGTGACGTGGGTACAGGGCCTAAACAGGCCTCCGAGCAGTACTTC,CASSDVGTGPKQASEQYF
16,TRBV6-5,TRBJ2-3,TRBD1,-,TGTGCCAGCAGTTACTCGGGGACAGGGGGCCCAGATACGCAGTATTTT,CASSYSGTGGPDTQYF
16,TRBV5-6,TRBJ1-2,TRBD1,-,TGTGCCAGCAGCCCCGGCCGAAAGACAGGGGATCGGGGCTACACCTTC,CASSPGRKTGDRGYTF
14,TRBV6-5,TRBJ2-7,-,once,TGTGCCAGCAGTTTGGACACCAACTCCTACGAGCAGTACTTC,CASSLDTNSYEQYF
15,TRBV24-1,TRBJ2-1,-,-,TGTGCCACCAGTGATGACGGGATTTCCTACAATGAGCAGTTCTTC,CATSDDGISYNEQFF
14,TRBV5-5,TRBJ2-7,-,-,TGTGCCAGCAGCTTGGCACAGGGTAGTTACGAGCAGTACTTC,CASSLAQGSYEQYF
15,TRBV11-3,TRBJ2-2,TRBD2,-,TGTGCCAGCAGCCCCGGGGGGGCGGCCACCGGGGAGCTGTTTTTT,CASSPGGAATGELFF
14,TRBV2,TRBJ2-5,-,-,TGTGCCAGCAGTATTAGGGAGTTACAAGAGACCCAGTACTTC,CASSIRELQETQYF
14,TRBV16,TRBJ1-1,-,-,TGTGCCAGCAGCCAATCGGGGGTGAACACTGAAGCTTTCTTT,CASSQSGVNTEAFF
15,TRBV19,TRBJ2-1,-,-,TGTGCCAGTAGTATAGGTGGCAGGGAAAGGCATGAGCAGTTCTTC,CASSIGGRERHEQFF
14,TRBV18,TRBJ2-7,TRBD2,-,TGTGCCAGCTCAAGACTAGCCGGAACCTACGAGCAGTACTTC,CASSRLAGTYEQYF
14,TRBV30,TRBJ1-2,TRBD1,-,TGTGCCTGGAGTTGGACAGGGGGCGCGGATGGCTACACCTTC,CAWSWTGGADGYTF
14,TRBV6-7,TRBJ2-3,TRBD2,-,TGTGCCAGCAGTTACACTAGCGGGACAGATACGCAGTATTTT,CASSYTSGTDTQYF
15,TRBV28,TRBJ2-7,-,-,TGTGCCAGCAGTCCGACTCCGGACAGCGCCTACGAGCAGTACTTC,CASSPTPDSAYEQYF
13,TRBV2,TRBJ1-2,-,once,TGTGCCAGCAGTGGAGGGATTAACTATGGCTACACCTTC,CASSGGINYGYTF
11,TRBV20-1,TRBJ2-5,-,-,TGCAGTGCAGAGGAGGGGGAGACCCAGTACTTC,CSAEEGETQYF
15,TRBV4-1,TRBJ2-1,TRBD2,-,TGCGCCAGCAGCCAAGATGGACTAGCGGTCAATGAGCAGTTCTTC,CASSQDGLAVNEQFF
14,TRBV30,TRBJ1-4,-,medium-sized,TGTGCCTGGGGCCGGGCAGGGTCGAATGAAAAACTGTTTTTT,CAWGRAGSNEKLFF
13,TRBV7-9,TRBJ2-7,-,-,TGTGCCAGCAACTATGCAAGGGACCACGAGCAGTACTTC,CASNYARDHEQYF
13,TRBV5-6,TRBJ1-6,-,-,TGTGCCAGCAGCTTGTCTGCAGCCAAACCCCTCCACTTT,CASSLSAAKPLHF
15,TRBV7-2,TRBJ1-5,TRBD1,once,TGTGCCAGCAGCTTGACCGGGACAGGGTACCAGCCCCAGCATTTT,CASSLTGTGYQPQHF
13,TRBV30,TRBJ2-1,TRBD2,-,TGTGCCTGGAGTGTTGGGGGGGTCAATGAGCAGTTCTTC,CAWSVGGVNEQFF
13,TRBV19,TRBJ1-5,-,-,TGTGCCAGTAGTATAAAGGTGGGTCAGCCCCAGCATTTT,CASSIKVGQPQHF
16,TRBV25-1,TRBJ2-5,-,-,TGTGCCAGCAGTGAGTGGAAGGGGATCCTTCAAGAGACCCAGTACTTC,CASSEWKGILQETQYF
13,TRBV3-1/TRBV3-2,TRBJ2-1,-,-,TGTGCCAGCACCCCCTTACGGGGCCATGAGCAGTTCTTC,CASTPLRGHEQFF
16,TRBV18,TRBJ2-2,-,-,TGTGCCAGCTCACCCCGAACTAGCACGAACACCGGGGAGCTGTTTTTT,CASSPRTSTNTGELFF
16,TRBV6-1,TRBJ1-2,-,-,TGTGCCAGCAGTGAAGCGGGCGGGGTTGTAGCCGATGGCTACACCTTC,CASSEAGGVVADGYTF
15,TRBV19,TRBJ2-7,TRBD1,-,TGTGCCAGTAGTATTGGGACAGGGGGGGCCTACGAGCAGTACTTC,CASSIGTGGAYEQYF